A single sample is the source of the 14 T cell receptor beta chains below, sequenced in a study of esophageal squamous cell carcinoma tumors. PCR used a TCR alpha or TCR beta constant-region primer with a P20EA primer, then nested PCR with CA2 or CB2. A polyT18-containing BSL-18E primer started reverse transcription before unbiased adaptor ligation RT-PCR amplified the TCR genes. TCRdb processed the 5' RACE reads anew with MiXCR; each CDR3 protein has one entry. This table holds over a thousand distinct CDR3 sequences, 13% found once. Input material: tumor tissue. These receptors came from a man aged 45 to 79 with esophageal squamous cell carcinoma.

This clonotype is labeled medium-sized. The gene calls are TRBV20-1 and TRBJ2-7, with 9 bases aligning to TRBD2. V lost 3 bases, J lost 9 bases, and 6 bases stayed unmatched. The germline V gene encodes CDR1 DFQATT and CDR2 SNEGSKA (reference sequence). The CDR3 totals 12 residues. CDR3 residues: CSASSLAGRQYF. DNA for the CDR3: TGCAGTGCTAGTTCACTAGCGGGTAGGCAGTACTTC.

This clonotype is hyperexpanded in the sample. The chain joins TRBV2 to TRBJ2-2; D is perhaps TRBD1 (6 bases). Trimming stripped 6 bases from V and 6 bases from J, with 14 bases between. Per the germline V gene, CDR1 is SNHLY and CDR2 is FYNNEI. The CDR3 has 14 residues. This CDR3 is CASSWTDGAGELFF. Written as DNA, the CDR3 is TGTGCCAGCAGCTGGACAGATGGGGCCGGGGAGCTGTTTTTT.

For this clonotype: A much larger clone sits a single nucleotide away, making a read error possible. The chain uses TRBV28 and TRBJ2-5, with D possibly TRBD1 on 6 matching bases. This CDR3 contains 13 residues. Germline loops: CDR1 MDHEN, CDR2 SYDVKM. CDR3 DNA sequence: TGTGCGACGACACTAGGGGGTCAAGATACCCAGTACTTC. This encodes CATTLGGQDTQYF.

This clonotype is medium-sized (0.01 to 0.1%) by share. The rearrangement joins TRBV11-3 to TRBJ2-2; a weak D match, TRBD2 (6 bases). V gave up 1 base and J gave up 5 bases, with 20 bases separating them. The germline V gene has CDR1 SGHNT and CDR2 YENEEA. CDR3 length: 18 residues. CDR3 sequence: CASSLGGSGRRETGELFF. The CDR3 DNA reads as TGTGCCAGCAGCTTAGGGGGTAGCGGTCGGCGTGAGACCGGGGAGCTGTTTTTT. The full variable domain, in which reference TRBV11-3 and TRBJ2-2 provide the parts outside the CDR3, is EAGVVQSPRYKIIEKKQPVAFWCNPISGHNTLYWYLQNLGQGPELLIRYENEEAVDDSQLPKDRFSAERLKGVDSTLKIQPAELGDSAVYLCASSLGGSGRRETGELFFGEGSRLTVL.

This clonotype is categorized as medium-sized (0.01 to 0.1%). The rearrangement joins TRBV5-1 to TRBJ2-7; D is unresolved. Trimming took off 5 bases at V and 4 bases at J, with 7 bases between the two ends. Germline loops: CDR1 SGHRS, CDR2 YFSETQ. CDR3 length: 11 amino acids. DNA for the CDR3: TGCGCCAGCAGGGCCGGTTACGAGCAGTACTTC. This translates into CASRAGYEQYF.

This clonotype is large (0.1 to 1%) within its sample. J is TRBJ2-6 and V is TRBV14, with D uncertain. This CDR3 is 16 amino acids long. V lost 1 base to trimming and J lost 4 bases, with 11 bases between them. CDR1 and CDR2 from the germline V gene are SGHDN and FVKESK. The CDR3 reads CASSQAVLAGANVLTF. DNA for the CDR3: TGTGCCAGCAGCCAAGCGGTCTTGGCAGGGGCCAACGTCCTGACTTTC.

V is TRBV19 and J is TRBJ2-3; 8 bases are a match to TRBD1. V dropped 8 bases and J dropped 0; count of bases not matched to a gene: 16. Germline lookup yields CDR1 LNHDA and CDR2 SQIVND (reference sequence). The CDR3 has 18 residues. The CDR3 DNA is TGTGCCAGTGTTACCCAGACAGGGGTAAACACTAGCACAGATACGCAGTATTTT. Translation: CASVTQTGVNTSTDTQYF.

In nucleotides, the CDR3 is TGTGCCAGCAGCTTGCGGAAAGGGGGTAGCGGTTGGCCAGAGACCCAGTACTTC. Encoded protein: CASSLRKGGSGWPETQYF. V and J are TRBV11-2 and TRBJ2-5; perhaps D is TRBD1 or TRBD2 (6 bases each). The CDR3 has 18 residues. The V and J ends lost 3 bases and 4 bases respectively, with 24 bases between them. Germline loops: CDR1 SGHAT, CDR2 FQNNGV.

This clonotype was counted between two and nine times. The CDR3 here is CASSYGPGRPNTEAFF. DNA for the CDR3: TGTGCCAGCAGTTACGGGCCAGGCCGCCCGAACACTGAAGCTTTCTTT. V usage is TRBV6-2 or TRBV6-3 and J usage is TRBJ1-1, with D uncertain. The CDR3 is 16 residues long. V gave up 2 bases and J gave up 1 base, with 14 bases separating them. Germline assignment: CDR1 MNHEY and CDR2 SVGEGT.

This clonotype was detected only a few times. The junction does not match germline at one end; this may be a read error. This chain uses TRBV5-4 with TRBJ1-2, with a tentative D call TRBD1 (5 bases). CDR3 length: 15 amino acids. Germline loops: CDR1 SGHNT, CDR2 YYREEE (reference sequence). Written as DNA, the CDR3 is TGTGCCAGCAGCTTGGGACAGAAAGCGATCTATGGCGACACCTTC. Protein sequence: CASSLGQKAIYGDTF.

The V gene is TRBV5-1, the J gene TRBJ2-3; 10 bases match TRBD2. CDR1 and CDR2 (germline): SGHRS, YFSETQ. Losses at the gene ends were 3 bases for V and 2 bases for J; bases not matched to a gene: 6. This CDR3 spans 16 amino acids. CDR3 loop: CASSWGAGGPTDTQYF. The CDR3 bases are TGCGCCAGCAGCTGGGGAGCGGGAGGGCCCACAGATACGCAGTATTTT.

Relative to its sample, this clonotype is medium-sized. This chain connects TRBV7-9 to TRBJ2-2; D not resolved. The CDR3 has 13 residues. The V gene's germline CDR1 is SEHNR and CDR2 FQNEAQ (reference sequence). V was pared by 7 bases and J by 2 bases, with 8 bases between. The CDR3 sequence: CASMARNTGELFF. The DNA for the CDR3 is TGTGCCAGCATGGCGCGAAACACCGGGGAGCTGTTTTTT.

This clonotype is classed as large (0.1 to 1%). This sequence joins TRBV20-1 and TRBJ1-5; maybe TRBD1 (6 bases). Trimming shortened V by 5 bases and J by 0 bases, and 20 bases separated the two germline ends. This CDR3 is 17 amino acids long. The germline CDR1 and CDR2 sequences are DFQATT and SNEGSKA (reference sequence). CDR3 bases: TGCAGTGCTGGGAGGACAGCCGGGTTGTATAGCAATCAGCCCCAGCATTTT. It yields the protein CSAGRTAGLYSNQPQHF.

As regards this clonotype: One end of the junction fails to match germline, which may point to a read error. The V call is TRBV2, the J call TRBJ2-3, with TRBD1 as a possible D gene (6 bases). The germline V gene has CDR1 SNHLY and CDR2 FYNNEI. The CDR3 loop spans 13 amino acids. The DNA for the CDR3 is TGTGCCAACAGTGACAGGAAATCGGATACGCAGTATTTT. Translating it yields CANSDRKSDTQYF. The full variable domain, rest sourced from reference TRBV2 and TRBJ2-3, is EPEVTQTPSHQVTQMGQEVILRCVPISNHLYFYWYRQILGQKVEFLVSFYNNEISEKSEIFDDQFSVERPDGSNFTLKIRSTKLEDSAMYFCANSDRKSDTQYFGPGTRLTVL.